These 5 T cell receptor beta chains came from one sample sequenced in a study of CD8+ T cells in alopecia areata. Extraction of RNA preceded its reverse transcription into cDNA, which served as the sequencing template. The protocol was immunoSEQ multiplex PCR, while the TCRdb copy is restricted to in-frame clones and leaves out a portion. The table shows about 150,000 clones, with about 71% occurring only once. The treatment denotes: oral pan-JAK inhibitor, 5-10 mg twice daily. The input for sequencing was CD4+ T cells sorted from blood, taken at week 4, from a patient treated with tofacitinib. These receptors were taken from a human donor with alopecia areata.

The chain recombines TRBV6-1 with TRBJ1-2; D is uncertain. V was clipped by 9 bases and J by 0 bases, with 11 bases between them. The CDR3 sequence is 13 residues long. Germline values: CDR1 MNHNS, CDR2 SASEGT. The CDR3 DNA follows: TGTGCCAGTGTGGACCCAGCTAACTATGGCTACACCTTC. Encoded protein: CASVDPANYGYTF.

The gene calls are TRBV29-1 and TRBJ2-3; 10 bases fit TRBD2. J gave up 5 bases and V 5 bases, and 10 bases lay outside the gene matches. This CDR3 is 15 amino acids long. Per germline, CDR1 SQVTM and CDR2 ANQGSEA. In DNA form, the CDR3 reads TGCAGCGTTCCGAGCGGGGGGGCTTTAATAGATACGCAGTATTTT. Protein sequence: CSVPSGGALIDTQYF.

This chain joins TRBV10-3 and TRBJ2-7; 7 positions match TRBD1. The CDR3 spans 15 residues. The trim removed 2 bases at V and 2 bases at J, leaving 6 bases unmatched. Germline CDR1 ENHRY, CDR2 SYGVKD. The CDR3 region has the DNA TGTGCCATCAGTGAGGCCGACAGGGTACCCTACGAGCAGTACTTC. Translating it yields CAISEADRVPYEQYF.

The gene calls are TRBV30 and TRBJ1-3; no definite D call. The CDR3 is 13 residues long. V lost 3 bases and J 4 bases, leaving 10 bases between the germline ends. Germline-derived CDR1 and CDR2 are GTSNPN and SVGIG (reference sequence). The CDR3 sequence is CAWSHIGGNTIYF. CDR3 coding DNA: TGTGCCTGGAGCCATATCGGAGGAAACACCATATATTTT.

The V gene is TRBV6-5, the J gene TRBJ2-5; no clear D. The CDR3 loop spans 14 amino acids. Germline V gives CDR1 MNHEY, CDR2 SVGAGI. V lost 0 bases, J lost 4 bases, and 9 bases lay in between. In DNA form, the CDR3 reads TGTGCCAGCAGTTACTCCGGATCGGGAGAGACCCAGTACTTC. It yields the protein CASSYSGSGETQYF.